This T cell receptor (beta chain) was sequenced for a study of OX40 agonist ivuxolimab in advanced cancers. Study at large: Among those treated, three patients had partial responses, one with hepatocellular carcinoma and two with cutaneous melanoma. Study results and caveats: Near-lowest levels of clonal expansion characterized partial responders at 0.1-3.0 mg/kg. Some nonresponders also had low normalized T-cell clonal expansion.

This clone has just one count. What it binds is unknown. No patient had autoimmune disease or received systemic immunosuppression. Sequencing used immunoSEQ multiplex PCR; TCRdb keeps in-frame clones, though not all of them. This table holds roughly 40,000 clones, roughly 86% found once. J gave up 0 bases and V 2 bases, and 15 bases lay outside the gene matches. CDR1 is MNHEY and CDR2 is SMNVEV in the germline V gene (reference sequence). The CDR3 loop spans 20 amino acids. Specimen: CD4+ or CD8+ T cells sorted from blood, collected in a trial of the OX40 agonist ivuxolimab. The chain is built from TRBV27 and TRBJ2-1; 8 nucleotides line up with TRBD1. The origin of this receptor is an adult with an advanced solid tumor such as melanoma, head and neck, liver or kidney cancer. The CDR3 bases are TGTGCCAGCAGTTTAGTTGCCAGGGGGCCCGAGTTAAGCTCCTACAATGAGCAGTTCTTC. Protein sequence: CASSLVARGPELSSYNEQFF.